What follows is one T cell receptor beta chain and its context. Patients of the Seattle cohort, enrolled during active infection, were followed longitudinally. Profiled with immunoSEQ multiplex PCR; TCRdb holds only in-frame clones, not every one. The sample lists approximately 250,000 clones; approximately 91% were seen once. V gave up 2 bases and J gave up 3 bases, with 12 bases separating them. The CDR3 is made up of 15 amino acids. Germline V gene lookup returns CDR1 MNHEY and CDR2 SVGAGI. The data belong to a study of blood T cell repertoires in COVID-19. Study in general: Acute and convalescent COVID-19 samples came from the United States, Italy and Spain. T cells, B-cell-depleted T cells, or PBMCs provided the cDNA or gDNA that served as material.

This receptor was obtained from a man aged 25-45 years with COVID-19, enrolled during active disease. This sequence joins TRBV6-5 and TRBJ2-3; D remains unclear. Sequenced: peripheral blood. CDR3 DNA: TGTGCCAGCAGTTACGCTCAACTGGAGACAGATACGCAGTATTTT. This translates into CASSYAQLETDTQYF.